This T cell receptor beta chain derives from a study of metastatic and nonmetastatic thyroid tumors. Germline V lookup: CDR1 LNHDA, CDR2 SQIVND (reference sequence). Between the trimmed V and J ends, which lost 3 bases and 4 bases, there was a span of 15 bases. CDR3 size: 15 residues. The entire patient cohort was treatment-naive prior to thyroid surgery. TCRdb re-called clones from the PCR reads using MiXCR. Of around 15,000 clones listed, 33% are singletons. By share, this clone counts as medium-sized (0.01 to 0.1%). This receptor was obtained from a male donor with papillary thyroid cancer or a benign thyroid nodule (not recorded which). Some clones in this sample may be carry-over from other donors' samples. V and J are TRBV19 and TRBJ1-2; D might be TRBD1 (6 bases). Sequenced material: tumor tissue. The CDR3: CASSMRGASGYGYTF. The CDR3 nucleotides read TGTGCCAGTAGTATGAGGGGGGCGTCAGGCTATGGCTACACCTTC. Full variable domain (remainder filled in from reference TRBV19 and TRBJ1-2): DGGITQSPKYLFRKEGQNVTLSCEQNLNHDAMYWYRQDPGQGLRLIYYSQIVNDFQKGDIAEGYSVSREKKESFPLTVTSAQKNPTAFYLCASSMRGASGYGYTFGSGTRLTVV.